This T cell receptor (beta chain) was sequenced during a study of CD8+CD57+ T cells in acquired aplastic anemia. Study in general: Sorted CD4+ and CD8+ cells yielded around 3.2 ug of DNA on average. Overall study findings and caveats: In common between the patients and the controls were more than 25 CD8+ CDR3 sequences.

By flow cytometry, patients selected for sequencing had shown an expansion of CD8+CD57+ cells. Every patient had severe acquired aplastic anemia. Patient blood was sampled before any therapy had been received. Germline values: CDR1 MNHEY, CDR2 SVGAGI. With 0 bases removed from V and 0 bases from J, the gap between germline ends came to 9 bases. This CDR3 comprises 16 residues. The use of genomic DNA as template underpinned the TCR beta VDJ and CDR3 profiling. MiXCR was run by TCRdb on the reads, yielding one entry per CDR3 protein. Of 300,000 or so distinct CDR3 sequences listed, about three fifths are singletons. There are many counts of this clonotype. What it recognizes is unknown.

The chain couples TRBV6-5 to TRBJ1-5; D ambiguous. The sequence derives from a human donor with aplastic anemia. The sample comprised sorted CD4+, CD8+, or CD8+CD57+ T cells (not recorded which) from PBMCs. The CDR3 reads CASSYSWAASNQPQHF. As DNA, the CDR3 is TGTGCCAGCAGTTACTCGTGGGCGGCTAGCAATCAGCCCCAGCATTTT.